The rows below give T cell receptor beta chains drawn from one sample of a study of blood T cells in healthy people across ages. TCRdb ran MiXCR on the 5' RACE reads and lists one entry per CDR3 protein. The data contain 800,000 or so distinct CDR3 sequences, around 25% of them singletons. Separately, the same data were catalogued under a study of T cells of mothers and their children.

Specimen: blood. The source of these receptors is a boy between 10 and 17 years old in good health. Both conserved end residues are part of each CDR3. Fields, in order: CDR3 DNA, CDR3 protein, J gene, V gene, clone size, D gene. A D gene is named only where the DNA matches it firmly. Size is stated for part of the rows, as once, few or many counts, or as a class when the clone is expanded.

TGTGTCAGCAGCCACGAGGCCGGGACAGGGGGCCCTGAGCAGTTCTTC,CVSSHEAGTGGPEQFF,TRBJ2-1,TRBV11-2,NA,TRBD1
TGTGCCAGCAGCCACGGGGTAGCGGGAGAAATCGAGCAGTCCTTC,CASSHGVAGEIEQSF,TRBJ2-7,TRBV3-1,NA,TRBD2
TGTGCCAGCAGTGCGCGGGACGCCTACAATGAGCAGTTCTTC,CASSARDAYNEQFF,TRBJ2-1,TRBV6-5,few,NA
TGCAGCGTTGAAAATCGGGGAGAGGAGACCCAGTACTTC,CSVENRGEETQYF,TRBJ2-5,TRBV29-1,NA,NA
TGCAGTGCTAGCGGGGCGCTGAACACCGGGGAGCTGTTTTTT,CSASGALNTGELFF,TRBJ2-2,TRBV20-1,NA,NA
TGCAGCGCTCCGGGACAGGGGGCTGGGGAGACCCAGTACTTC,CSAPGQGAGETQYF,TRBJ2-5,TRBV29-1,NA,TRBD1
TGTGCCAGCAGCACGACCCGGTCCGGGGCCAACGTCCTGACTTTC,CASSTTRSGANVLTF,TRBJ2-6,TRBV7-3,NA,NA
TGCAGTGCCCAAGCAACCGTACTCGGGGAGCAGTACTTC,CSAQATVLGEQYF,TRBJ2-5,TRBV20-1,NA,NA
TGTGCCAGCAGGCCCGCGGGGGGGGAGACCCAGTACTTC,CASRPAGGETQYF,TRBJ2-5,TRBV12-3/TRBV12-4,NA,TRBD2
TGTGCCAGCAGCGATCCAGGGTCGGAGACCCAGTACTTC,CASSDPGSETQYF,TRBJ2-5,TRBV7-6,once,NA
TGTGCCAGCAGCTTAGAGCAGGGGGGACCTAACTATGGCTACACCTTC,CASSLEQGGPNYGYTF,TRBJ1-2,TRBV7-2,NA,TRBD1
TGCGCCAGCAGCTTGTCCCTCAATGAGCAGTTCTTC,CASSLSLNEQFF,TRBJ2-1,TRBV5-1,few,NA
TGTGCCAGCAGCCAAGATGTTCCTCCCAGCATTGTTGCAACTAATGAAAAACTGTTTTTT,CASSQDVPPSIVATNEKLFF,TRBJ1-4,TRBV4-2,few,NA
TGTGCCAGCAGCCTAGGACAGGGGAGGACCGAGCAGTACTTC,CASSLGQGRTEQYF,TRBJ2-7,TRBV5-6,once,TRBD1
TGTGCCAGCAGCTCGCAGGGCCTAGAGACCCAGTACTTC,CASSSQGLETQYF,TRBJ2-5,TRBV7-2,few,NA
TGTGCCAGCAGTTATCCCGGGGGCGAGCAGTACTTC,CASSYPGGEQYF,TRBJ2-7,TRBV27,few,NA
TGTGCCAGCAGTTTAGGGCTAGCGGGACCCCAAGAGACCCAGTACTTC,CASSLGLAGPQETQYF,TRBJ2-5,TRBV12-3/TRBV12-4,many,TRBD2
TGTGCCAGCAGCCAAGTCCTGAACCCTCGGGCTGAAGCTTTCTTT,CASSQVLNPRAEAFF,TRBJ1-1,TRBV14,few,NA
TGCGCCAGCAGCGTCGGGACGACTGGGGAGCTGTTTTTT,CASSVGTTGELFF,TRBJ2-2,TRBV5-1,NA,NA
TGTGCCAGCAGTTACGCGGGGACAGACACAGATACGCAGTATTTT,CASSYAGTDTDTQYF,TRBJ2-3,TRBV6-5,NA,NA
TGTGCCAGCAGTTACGCAACAGGGGGCGCTAGCACCTTC,CASSYATGGASTF,TRBJ1-2,TRBV6-5,NA,TRBD1
TGTGCCAGCAGCGCGAGACTCGTCGCTTTCTTT,CASSARLVAFF,TRBJ1-1,TRBV12-3/TRBV12-4,once,NA
TGTGCCAGCAGCTTAGTAGGACAGGGTAGGGGTTACGAGCAGTACTTC,CASSLVGQGRGYEQYF,TRBJ2-7,TRBV7-9,once,TRBD1
TGTGCCATCAGTCCACGGGACAGGAGGAGGGAGACCCAGTACTTC,CAISPRDRRRETQYF,TRBJ2-5,TRBV28,few,TRBD1
TGTGCCAGCTCACAGGACAGGGGAGATCTCTACGAGCAGTACTTC,CASSQDRGDLYEQYF,TRBJ2-7,TRBV18,NA,TRBD1
TGTGCCAGCAGCGCCCAACTAGCGGGGAGCGACGAGCAGTACTTC,CASSAQLAGSDEQYF,TRBJ2-7,TRBV11-1,NA,TRBD2
TGTGCCAGTAGTATCCGGGACAGGGACAATGAGCAGTTCTTC,CASSIRDRDNEQFF,TRBJ2-1,TRBV19,NA,TRBD1
TGTGCCAGCAGTTTACTTAGCGGGAATAAGTACGAGCAGTACTTC,CASSLLSGNKYEQYF,TRBJ2-7,TRBV28,few,TRBD2
TGTGCCACCAGTGGCTCAGGGGAGACCCAGTACTTC,CATSGSGETQYF,TRBJ2-5,TRBV24-1,few,NA
TGCAGCGTTGAAGTCGACGGCGAGCAGTACTTC,CSVEVDGEQYF,TRBJ2-7,TRBV29-1,NA,NA
TGCAGCGTTCCTCTCGACGGGGGGGGATCCTACGAGCAGTACTTC,CSVPLDGGGSYEQYF,TRBJ2-7,TRBV29-1,NA,TRBD2
TGTGCCAGCAAAACGGACTATAGCAATCAGCCCCAGCATTTT,CASKTDYSNQPQHF,TRBJ1-5,TRBV6-5,NA,NA
TGTGCCAGCACCTCCGGGGGAGGCACCCAAGAGACCCAGTACTTC,CASTSGGGTQETQYF,TRBJ2-5,TRBV6-5,NA,NA
TGCAGTGCTAGAGGAGGCGGACAGGGTTTTCAGCCCCAGCATTTT,CSARGGGQGFQPQHF,TRBJ1-5,TRBV20-1,NA,TRBD1
TGCGCCAGCAGCCAAGATTGGGCAGGCTATGGCTACACCTTC,CASSQDWAGYGYTF,TRBJ1-2,TRBV4-3,NA,NA
TGTGCCAGCAGAGACCGGGGACAGGGGTACGAGCAGTACTTC,CASRDRGQGYEQYF,TRBJ2-7,TRBV6-6,few,TRBD1
TGCGCCAGCAGCTACACAGCACGGAATGAAAAACTGTTTTTT,CASSYTARNEKLFF,TRBJ1-4,TRBV5-1,few,NA
TGTGCCAGCAGCCAAGTCTGGACAGGGCAAACTAATGAAAAACTGTTTTTT,CASSQVWTGQTNEKLFF,TRBJ1-4,TRBV4-2,few,TRBD1
TGCAGCGTTTTAGGTCGTTCATCCTACGAGCAGTACTTC,CSVLGRSSYEQYF,TRBJ2-7,TRBV29-1,few,NA